Shown below are 14 T cell receptor beta chains from a single sample sequenced in a study of beta chain features in type 1 diabetes. The study reverse transcribed the entire isolated RNA, so it sequenced expressed TCRB transcripts. Measured with immunoSEQ multiplex PCR; TCRdb has only the in-frame clones, and not every one. This table holds more than 350,000 clones, 11% found once. Sample: naive CD4+ T cells from blood. These receptors came from a woman between 18 and 29 years old in good health.

The rearrangement uses TRBV5-4 and TRBJ1-6, with D possibly matching TRBD1 (5 bases). CDR1 SGHNT and CDR2 YYREEE come from the germline V gene (reference sequence). The CDR3 length is 16 residues. Deletions cut 0 bases from V and 5 bases from J, with 12 bases between. Here the CDR3 reads CASSLAAGRNNSPLHF. In DNA form, the CDR3 reads TGTGCCAGCAGCTTGGCCGCAGGGAGGAATAATTCACCCCTCCACTTT.

V gene TRBV4-3 combines with J gene TRBJ2-5; possible D gene TRBD1, 6 bases. The CDR3 is 16 amino acids. Trimming shortened V by 0 bases and J by 2 bases, and 13 bases separated the two germline ends. Germline V gene lookup returns CDR1 LGHNA and CDR2 YSLEER. The CDR3 sequence is CASSQDYRQGQETQYF. Here the CDR3 DNA reads TGCGCCAGCAGCCAAGATTACCGGCAGGGGCAAGAGACCCAGTACTTC.

This clone was detected a few times. The V gene is TRBV7-8, the J gene TRBJ1-4; D is undetermined. Germline CDR1 and CDR2: SGHVS and FQNEAQ. The ends were cut back, 1 base at V and 7 bases at J, with 13 bases in the middle. CDR3 length equals 15 residues. Here the CDR3 reads CASSLDRPQSEKLFF. CDR3 nucleotide sequence: TGTGCCAGCAGCTTAGATCGTCCTCAGAGTGAAAAACTGTTTTTT.

There are a few counts of this clone. This rearrangement joins TRBV9 to TRBJ1-1, with a possible D match to TRBD1 (5 bases). V lost 0 bases to trimming and J lost 4 bases, with 16 bases between them. Germline V gene data show CDR1 as SGDLS and CDR2 as YYNGEE. The CDR3 loop spans 16 amino acids. The CDR3: CASSVVPAPGGTEAFF. In DNA, the CDR3 is TGTGCCAGCAGCGTAGTGCCCGCCCCGGGGGGCACTGAAGCTTTCTTT.

This chain connects TRBV23-1 to TRBJ1-1; D unresolved. TRBV23-1 is sorted into the ORF group, with uncertain function. Trimming left V 2 bases short and J 6 bases short, with 19 bases between. The CDR3 extends over 16 amino acids. The CDR3 coding sequence is TGCGCCAGCAGTCAACCCCAAAGGCGGAAAGGAGCTGAAGCTTTCTTT. It yields the protein CASSQPQRRKGAEAFF.

The chain employs TRBV7-6 and TRBJ1-1; D is perhaps TRBD1 (6 bases). The CDR3 has 19 residues. Germline CDR1 is SGHVS and CDR2 is FNYEAQ. Trimming shortened V by 5 bases and J by 2 bases, and 27 bases separated the two germline ends. The CDR3, as DNA: TGTGCCAGCAGCATCCTCTCACCGGGACAAAGGCGACCTAACACTGAAGCTTTCTTT. This translates into CASSILSPGQRRPNTEAFF.

The chain uses TRBV1 and TRBJ2-1; TRBD2 was called by the table and not checked on the DNA. TRBV1 is noted as a pseudogene. This CDR3 comprises 20 residues. Here the CDR3 DNA reads TGCACCAGCAGTCCTCACGGACTAGCGGGGGTCCCGTTCTCCTACAATGAGCAGTTCTTC. Amino acid sequence: CTSSPHGLAGVPFSYNEQFF.

This clone has more than one count but fewer than ten. The J gene is TRBJ1-2, the V gene TRBV29-1, with D tentatively TRBD1 (6 bases). V gave up 8 bases and J gave up 8 bases, with 18 bases separating them. The CDR3 is made up of 12 amino acids. CDR1 is SQVTM, CDR2 ANQGSEA, per germline. The CDR3 reads CSFLGAGDGYTF. The DNA of the CDR3 is TGCAGCTTCCTAGGGGCAGGGGACGGCTACACCTTC.

The chain links TRBV6-1 to TRBJ1-6; D is unresolved. The V end was cut by 7 bases, the J end by 14 bases, with 18 bases between. Germline CDR1 MNHNS, CDR2 SASEGT. The CDR3 totals 13 residues. CDR3 coding DNA: TGTGCCAGCAACAGAGGCGGAGGGTTAACCCTCCACTTT. Translation: CASNRGGGLTLHF.

In this sample, this clone turned up a few times. V gene TRBV5-4 combines with J gene TRBJ2-5; D is possibly TRBD2 (7 bases). The CDR3 covers 15 residues. V lost 4 bases and J 4 bases, leaving 17 bases between the germline ends. Germline assignment: CDR1 SGHNT and CDR2 YYREEE (reference sequence). CDR3 region: CASSPSRGARETQYF. The CDR3 DNA follows: TGTGCCAGCAGCCCGTCCCGGGGGGCTCGAGAGACCCAGTACTTC.

This clone was observed a few times. The J gene is TRBJ2-6, the V gene TRBV7-2; no clear D gene. CDR1 is SGHTA, CDR2 FQGNSA, per germline. The CDR3 has 18 amino acids. V lost 2 bases, J lost 0 bases, and 14 bases lay in between. CDR3 nucleotides: TGTGCCAGCAGCTTAAATGCCCCAGTGGGCTCTGGGGCCAACGTCCTGACTTTC. Its protein is CASSLNAPVGSGANVLTF.

This clone was picked up a small number of times. V gene TRBV4-2 combines with J gene TRBJ2-6, with D perhaps TRBD1 (6 bases). V was shortened by 3 bases and J by 1 base, with 10 bases between the two germline ends. Germline lookup yields CDR1 LGHNA and CDR2 YNFKEQ. The CDR3 is made up of 16 amino acids. The CDR3 DNA is TGTGCCAGCAGCCAGCAGCAGGGGTCTGGGGCCAACGTCCTGACTTTC. It encodes CASSQQQGSGANVLTF.

This clone has only a few counts. The rearrangement uses TRBV9 and TRBJ2-5; 9 bases agree with TRBD2. This CDR3 has 15 amino acids. Germline loops: CDR1 SGDLS, CDR2 YYNGEE. J was trimmed by 6 bases and V by 7 bases; bases with no gene match: 13. CDR3 DNA: TGTGCCAGCTCCCCCGGTGGGACTAGCCTACAGACCCAGTACTTC. It specifies CASSPGGTSLQTQYF.

The V and J genes are TRBV7-3 and TRBJ2-7, with 8 bases that match TRBD1. The V gene end was trimmed by 4 bases and the J gene end by 6 bases; junction bases not matched to a gene: 14. CDR3 length: 16 amino acids. CDR1 is SGHTA, CDR2 FQGTGA, per germline. The CDR3 DNA reads as TGTGCCAGCAGCTGGGACCCCGGGACAGGCTGCGGCGAGCAGTACGTC. This gives the protein CASSWDPGTGCGEQYV.